One and the same sample provided the 31 T cell receptor beta chains below, sequenced in a study of blood T cell repertoires in COVID-19. Libraries were prepared by immunoSEQ multiplex PCR; TCRdb keeps only in-frame clonotypes and omits some of them. The data hold around 250,000 clones, with about 85% observed a single time. Sequencing was performed on peripheral blood. All receptors come from a man younger than 40 who had recovered from COVID-19.

This clone was seen a handful of times. This sequence joins TRBV2 and TRBJ1-1; possible D gene TRBD1, 5 bases. This CDR3 region has 16 residues. CDR1 and CDR2 (germline): SNHLY, FYNNEI. Trimming took 2 bases from V and 1 from J, leaving 14 bases between them. CDR3 coding DNA: TGTGCCAGCAGTGAACCGGGGGGTTGGGAGAACACTGAAGCTTTCTTT. Its translation: CASSEPGGWENTEAFF.

This clone was found many times. V and J are TRBV12-3 or TRBV12-4 and TRBJ1-2; maybe TRBD1 (5 bases). There are 12 residues in the CDR3. V lost 7 bases to trimming and J lost 4 bases, with 10 bases between them. The CDR3 reads CASIRVGYGYTF. The CDR3 region has the DNA TGTGCCAGCATCAGGGTGGGCTATGGCTACACCTTC.

This chain connects TRBV18 to TRBJ1-4; D perhaps matches TRBD1 (5 bases). The CDR3 runs to 14 residues. The ends were cut back, 8 bases at V and 0 bases at J, with 10 bases in the middle. CDR1 KGHSH and CDR2 LQKENI come from the germline V gene. The CDR3 loop reads CASVDRATNEKLFF. As DNA, the CDR3 is TGTGCCAGCGTCGACAGAGCAACTAATGAAAAACTGTTTTTT.

CDR3 in amino acids: CSAVLVATGELFF. The CDR3 DNA reads as TGCAGCGCTGTACTAGTGGCCACCGGGGAGCTGTTTTTT. The rearrangement links TRBV29-1 to TRBJ2-2; possible D gene TRBD2, 5 bases. With 7 bases removed from V and 4 bases from J, the gap between germline ends came to 13 bases. Germline assignment: CDR1 SQVTM and CDR2 ANQGSEA. The CDR3 consists of 13 residues.

This chain links TRBV12-3 or TRBV12-4 with TRBJ1-1; D not resolved. V was clipped by 4 bases and J by 8 bases, with 8 bases between them. CDR3 length equals 11 residues. The CDR3 nucleotides are TGTGCCAGCAGTTGGACTGCGGAAGCTTTCTTT. Its protein product is CASSWTAEAFF.

This chain joins TRBV11-2 and TRBJ2-7, with D tentatively TRBD1 (5 bases). This CDR3 spans 12 amino acids. The V gene lost 2 bases and the J gene lost 6 bases, with 8 bases spanning the gap. Per the germline V gene, CDR1 is SGHAT and CDR2 is FQNNGV. The CDR3 loop reads CASSLQGGEQYF. The CDR3, as DNA: TGTGCCAGCAGCTTACAGGGCGGCGAGCAGTACTTC. The full variable domain, rest sourced from reference TRBV11-2 and TRBJ2-7, is EAGVAQSPRYKIIEKRQSVAFWCNPISGHATLYWYQQILGQGPKLLIQFQNNGVVDDSQLPKDRFSAERLKGVDSTLKIQPAKLEDSAVYLCASSLQGGEQYFGPGTRLTVT.

The rearrangement joins TRBV19 to TRBJ1-1, with 7 bases aligning to TRBD1. Germline CDR1 and CDR2: LNHDA and SQIVND (reference sequence). The CDR3 is made up of 14 amino acids. After removal of 7 bases from V and 6 bases from J, the junction contained 11 bases not matched to a gene. CDR3 region: CASILQGGSAEAFF. The CDR3 DNA is TGTGCCAGTATACTTCAGGGGGGTTCCGCTGAAGCTTTCTTT.

In its sample, this clone was seen a few times. V gene TRBV5-5 combines with J gene TRBJ1-2, with D perhaps matching TRBD1 (6 bases). V shed 5 bases and J shed 2 bases, with 13 bases lying between them. This CDR3 has 14 amino acids. Germline CDR1 reads SGHKS; CDR2 reads YYEKEE (reference sequence). The DNA of the CDR3 is TGTGCCAGCAGGGTGACAGGAAGCAACTATGGCTACACCTTC. Translated: CASRVTGSNYGYTF.

The genes are TRBV27 and TRBJ1-2, with D possibly being TRBD1 (5 bases). CDR1 and CDR2 from the germline V gene are MNHEY and SMNVEV (reference sequence). The CDR3 contains 14 residues. The germline V and J ends were trimmed by 10 bases and 7 bases, with 22 bases remaining between them. The DNA of the CDR3 is TGTGCCACCCGTCAGGACAAACGTTTGGGTGGCTACACCTTC. As protein: CATRQDKRLGGYTF.

This clone was observed a handful of times. The V call is TRBV5-8, the J call TRBJ2-4; weak D call: TRBD1 (6 bases). V gave up 7 bases and J gave up 2 bases, with 10 bases separating them. The CDR3 runs to 13 residues. The germline gives CDR1 SGHTS, CDR2 YDEGEE. In DNA form, the CDR3 reads TGTGCCAGCGGGGGCCTTCCCAAAAACATTCAGTACTTC. Protein: CASGGLPKNIQYF.

This clone has a single count. The V call is TRBV4-1, the J call TRBJ1-6; 9 positions match TRBD1. The CDR3 is made up of 16 amino acids. The germline gives CDR1 MGHRA, CDR2 YSYEKL. J lost 4 bases, V lost 4 bases, and 5 bases had no gene match. The DNA for the CDR3 is TGCGCCAGCAGCCGGGTACAGGGGGCTTATAATTCACCCCTCCACTTT. The encoded protein is CASSRVQGAYNSPLHF.

The V gene is TRBV6-5, the J gene TRBJ1-3, with 10 bases fitting TRBD1. The CDR3 has 16 residues. Unmatched junction bases numbered 1, after V lost 2 bases and J lost 0 bases. Germline V gene lookup returns CDR1 MNHEY and CDR2 SVGAGI. The chain's CDR3 is CASSYGTGASGNTIYF. CDR3 sequence (DNA): TGTGCCAGCAGTTACGGGACAGGGGCCTCTGGAAACACCATATATTTT.

The rearrangement joins TRBV23-1 to TRBJ2-3; 10 nucleotides line up with TRBD2. TRBV23-1 is recorded as an ORF, its role being uncertain. The CDR3 contains 14 residues. With V trimmed by 9 bases and J by 2 bases, 5 bases remained unmatched. The CDR3 DNA follows: TGCGCCAGGAAGCGGGGGGGCCACACAGATACGCAGTATTTT. The encoded protein is CARKRGGHTDTQYF.

The chain recombines TRBV7-2 with TRBJ2-7; 11 bases line up with TRBD2. The CDR3 totals 17 residues. The J segment lost 9 bases and the V segment lost 5 bases, leaving 18 bases of the junction unmatched. Germline CDR1 is SGHTA and CDR2 is FQGNSA. The CDR3 DNA reads TGTGCCAGCAGCCCAACCATCAGACTAGCGGGGACTCGCGGGCAGTACTTC. Translating gives CASSPTIRLAGTRGQYF.

The genes are TRBV14 and TRBJ2-3; 8 positions match TRBD2. The CDR3 contains 16 residues. Per the germline V gene, CDR1 is SGHDN and CDR2 is FVKESK. Trimming removed 2 bases from V and 4 bases from J; junction bases left unmatched: 8. In DNA form, the CDR3 reads TGTGCCAGCAGCCAATCGGGGGGGCATGTGTCAGATACGCAGTATTTT. Amino acid sequence: CASSQSGGHVSDTQYF.

This sequence joins TRBV7-3 and TRBJ2-5, with D uncertain. The CDR3 totals 13 residues. Germline CDR1 reads SGHTA; CDR2 reads FQGTGA. Trimming took off 5 bases at V and 2 bases at J, with 9 bases between the two ends. The DNA for the CDR3 is TGTGCCAGCAGCGAGCTTCATCAAGAGACCCAGTACTTC. It codes for CASSELHQETQYF.

V gene TRBV5-4 combines with J gene TRBJ2-1; 7 nucleotides agree with TRBD2. The V segment lost 3 bases and the J segment 3 bases; nucleotides outside the gene matches: 6. Per the germline V gene, CDR1 is SGHNT and CDR2 is YYREEE (reference sequence). The CDR3 consists of 15 residues. As DNA, the CDR3 is TGTGCCAGCAGCTCCGGACTAGTACGCTACAATGAGCAGTTCTTC. Its protein is CASSSGLVRYNEQFF.

The V and J genes are TRBV20-1 and TRBJ1-2; tentatively, D is TRBD1 (5 bases). The V end lost 3 bases, the J end lost 0 bases, and 8 bases lay between the germline ends. This CDR3 is built from 13 residues. Germline V gene data show CDR1 as DFQATT and CDR2 as SNEGSKA (reference sequence). CDR3 bases: TGCAGTGCTAGTGGGACTTCTAACTATGGCTACACCTTC. Encoded protein: CSASGTSNYGYTF.

The rearrangement uses TRBV6-5 and TRBJ1-1; weak D call: TRBD1 (5 bases). This CDR3 contains 14 residues. Trimming removed 5 bases at V and 3 bases at J, with 13 bases between. Per germline, CDR1 MNHEY and CDR2 SVGAGI. The CDR3 sequence: CASSRAGRYTEAFF. CDR3 nucleotide sequence: TGTGCCAGCAGTCGGGCAGGGCGGTACACTGAAGCTTTCTTT.

The chain recombines TRBV6-1 with TRBJ1-5, with 11 bases identical to TRBD1. Germline CDR1 and CDR2: MNHNS and SASEGT. The length of the CDR3 is 18 residues. V lost 2 bases to trimming and J lost 7 bases; unmatched junction nucleotides: 13. The CDR3 bases are TGTGCCAGCAGTGAATTGGGAGAGGGACAGGGGGTTGGGCAGCCCCAGCATTTT. It translates to CASSELGEGQGVGQPQHF.

The rearrangement uses TRBV28 and TRBJ1-6; no reliable D call. V dropped 1 base and J dropped 0 bases, with 7 bases sitting between them. The CDR3 loop spans 16 amino acids. Looked up from germline, CDR1 is MDHEN and CDR2 is SYDVKM. The CDR3 region is CASSLSFSSYNSPLHF. Here the CDR3 DNA reads TGTGCCAGCAGTTTATCCTTTAGCTCCTATAATTCACCCCTCCACTTT.

The chain joins TRBV27 to TRBJ2-3, with unresolved D. CDR1 is MNHEY and CDR2 is SMNVEV in the germline V gene (reference sequence). V lost 5 bases and J 4 bases, leaving 10 bases between the germline ends. The CDR3 spans 13 residues. The CDR3 region is CASSSILADTQYF. The CDR3 DNA sequence: TGTGCCAGCAGTAGCATATTGGCAGATACGCAGTATTTT.

The gene calls are TRBV19 and TRBJ2-1; D is uncertain. The CDR3 contains 12 residues. Germline CDR1 and CDR2: LNHDA and SQIVND (reference sequence). Trimming pared 4 bases from V and 9 bases from J, leaving 10 bases between. In nucleotides, the CDR3 is TGTGCCAGTAGTAGTGGGCTGGTTGAGCAGTTCTTC. It translates to CASSSGLVEQFF.

The chain uses TRBV10-3 and TRBJ1-1; the D is unclear. The CDR3 is 14 residues long. Trimming left V 0 bases short and J 2 bases short, with 7 bases between. Germline V gene sequence: CDR1 ENHRY, CDR2 SYGVKD. CDR3 region: CAISESSFNTEAFF. The CDR3 region has the DNA TGTGCCATCAGTGAGTCCAGTTTTAACACTGAAGCTTTCTTT.

The chain links TRBV9 to TRBJ2-3, with D maybe TRBD1 (5 bases). V lost 2 bases, J lost 0 bases, and 10 bases lay in between. The CDR3 consists of 15 residues. Germline loops: CDR1 SGDLS, CDR2 YYNGEE. Here the CDR3 reads CASSVAGYSTDTQYF. The CDR3 nucleotides read TGTGCCAGCAGCGTGGCAGGGTATAGCACAGATACGCAGTATTTT.

CDR3 bases: TGTGCCAGTAGTAAAGGGACAGGGGGCCGGGGCACTGAAGCTTTCTTT. Residues: CASSKGTGGRGTEAFF. This rearrangement joins TRBV19 to TRBJ1-1, with TRBD1 matching over 12 bases. Unmatched junction bases numbered 7, after V lost 4 bases and J lost 4 bases. Germline V CDR1 and CDR2: LNHDA, SQIVND (reference sequence). The CDR3 has 16 residues.

This clone was observed a single time. The chain carries TRBV6-5 and TRBJ2-1; no clear D. V was clipped by 7 bases and J by 0 bases, with 13 bases between them. The CDR3 covers 15 residues. CDR1 is MNHEY, CDR2 SVGAGI, per germline. The CDR3 region is CASNPSTSSYNEQFF. CDR3 nucleotide sequence: TGTGCCAGCAACCCTTCTACGAGCTCCTACAATGAGCAGTTCTTC.

This sequence joins TRBV5-5 and TRBJ2-2; tentatively, D is TRBD1 (6 bases). CDR1 is SGHKS and CDR2 is YYEKEE in the germline V gene (reference sequence). The V end was cut by 4 bases, the J end by 7 bases, with 17 bases between. This CDR3 contains 15 residues. This chain's CDR3 is CASSLDRPGVGELFF. The CDR3 DNA reads as TGTGCCAGCAGCCTAGACAGGCCAGGGGTCGGGGAGCTGTTTTTT.

The V and J genes are TRBV6-5 and TRBJ2-5; 8 bases are shared with TRBD2. CDR1 is MNHEY, CDR2 SVGAGI, per germline. The CDR3 is 14 amino acids. V lost 5 bases to trimming and J lost 5 bases; unmatched junction nucleotides: 7. CDR3 coding DNA: TGTGCCAGCAGTACCACGGGGGGGCCGGAGACCCAGTACTTC. This codes for CASSTTGGPETQYF.

The rearrangement links TRBV6-5 to TRBJ2-1; 10 nucleotides agree with TRBD2. Trimming cost V 8 bases and J 11 bases; bases outside gene matches: 15. Germline CDR1 is MNHEY and CDR2 is SVGAGI. The length of the CDR3 is 15 residues. The chain's CDR3 is CASFGFSGGPPQQFF. The CDR3 DNA sequence: TGTGCCAGCTTTGGGTTTAGCGGGGGGCCACCCCAGCAGTTCTTC.

The chain employs TRBV5-4 and TRBJ2-1; the D is unclear. Trimming stripped 0 bases from V and 2 bases from J, with 9 bases between. The CDR3 runs to 15 residues. Per germline, CDR1 SGHNT and CDR2 YYREEE (reference sequence). The CDR3 sequence is CASSLDGQPYNEQFF. In DNA form, the CDR3 reads TGTGCCAGCAGCTTGGACGGTCAACCCTACAATGAGCAGTTCTTC. Complete variable domain (other parts from reference TRBV5-4 and TRBJ2-1): ETGVTQSPTHLIKTRGQQVTLRCSSQSGHNTVSWYQQALGQGPQFIFQYYREEENGRGNFPPRFSGLQFPNYSSELNVNALELDDSALYLCASSLDGQPYNEQFFGPGTRLTVL.